This T cell receptor beta chain came from a study of blood T cells in healthy people across ages. Trimming left V 6 bases short and J 2 bases short, with 17 bases between. The CDR3 extends over 15 amino acids. Looked up from germline, CDR1 is MNHEY and CDR2 is SVGEGT. PCR was performed a second time for roughly 7 to 12 cycles using a sample-barcoded 5' primer and a J-beta primer mix. TCRdb analysed the 5' RACE reads with MiXCR anew, one entry per CDR3 protein. The data show around 1.5 million distinct CDR3 sequences, approximately 63% seen once. In its sample, this clonotype was seen a few times. What was sequenced was blood. V usage is TRBV6-2 or TRBV6-3 and J usage is TRBJ2-7, with D possibly called TRBD1 or TRBD2 (7 bases each). The sequence came from a man between 18 and 29 years old in good health. Written as DNA, the CDR3 is TGTGCCAGCAGGAAAAGCGGGACAGTAACCTACGAGCAGTACTTC. Protein: CASRKSGTVTYEQYF.